This TCR beta chain emerged from a study of vaccination effects on CD4 cells after COVID-19. Findings and caveats of the study: From healthy vaccinees, only 1 of 255 vaccine-induced clones also reacted to common cold coronaviruses.

Peptide-pool stimulation followed by sequencing identified expanded antigen-specific CD4+ clonotypes in the ViraFEST assay. At the end of about 10 days of culture, CD4+ T cells were isolated. Vaccinated participants had no history of SARS-CoV-2 infection and tested negative for nucleocapsid antibodies. PBMC were cultured at a few million per well with 10 IU/ml IL-2 and around 9.2 ug/ml peptides. In the case of this clone: Its antigen is not known.

Between the trimmed V and J ends, which lost 4 bases and 0 bases, there was a span of 10 bases. Germline CDR1 SGHRS, CDR2 YFSETQ. This CDR3 region has 14 residues. Libraries were prepared by immunoSEQ multiplex PCR; TCRdb keeps only in-frame clonotypes and omits some of them. The sample contains about 55,000 clones, roughly 70% of which appear only once. The clonotype comes from a human donor who received a COVID-19 vaccine. The sequencing used CD4+ T cells from PBMCs cultured with SARS-CoV-2 spike peptides, collected before COVID-19 vaccination. The chain joins TRBV5-1 to TRBJ1-2, with no clear D. CDR3 region: CASSISGANYGYTF. As DNA, the CDR3 is TGCGCCAGCAGCATCTCGGGAGCTAACTATGGCTACACCTTC.